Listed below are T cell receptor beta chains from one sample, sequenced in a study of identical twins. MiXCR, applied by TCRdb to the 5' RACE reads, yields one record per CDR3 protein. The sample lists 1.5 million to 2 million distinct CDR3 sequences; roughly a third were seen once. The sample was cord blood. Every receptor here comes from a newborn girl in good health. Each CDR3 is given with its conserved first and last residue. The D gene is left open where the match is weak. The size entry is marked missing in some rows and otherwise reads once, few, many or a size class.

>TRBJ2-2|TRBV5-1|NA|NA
CASSFTSNTGELFF
TGCGCCAGCAGCTTTACTTCGAACACCGGGGAGCTGTTTTTT
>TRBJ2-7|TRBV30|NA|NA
CAWSPPTPSYEQYF
TGTGCCTGGAGCCCGCCGACTCCCTCCTACGAGCAGTACTTC
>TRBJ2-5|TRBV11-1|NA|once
CASSHTRDNEQYF
TGTGCCAGCAGCCACACTAGAGACAATGAGCAGTACTTC
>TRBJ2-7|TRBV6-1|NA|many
CASSEGTTYEQYF
TGTGCCAGCAGTGAAGGGACAACCTACGAGCAGTACTTC
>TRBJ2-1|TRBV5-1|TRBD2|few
CASSLILAVQFF
TGCGCCAGCAGCTTGATCCTAGCGGTGCAGTTCTTC
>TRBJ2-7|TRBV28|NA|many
CASSLRTYEQYF
TGTGCCAGCAGTTTAAGGACCTACGAGCAGTACTTC
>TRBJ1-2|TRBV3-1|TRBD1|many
CASSPRQGYGYTF
TGTGCCAGCAGTCCCCGACAGGGTTATGGCTACACCTTC
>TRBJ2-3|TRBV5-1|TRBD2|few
CASSLPTSGDTQYF
TGCGCCAGCAGCCTCCCGACTAGCGGAGATACGCAGTATTTT
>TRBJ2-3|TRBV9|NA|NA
CASGLRASSTGTQYF
TGTGCCAGCGGCCTCCGGGCTAGCTCCACAGGTACGCAGTATTTT
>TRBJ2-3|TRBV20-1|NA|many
CSAYLFADTQYF
TGCAGTGCTTATCTATTCGCAGATACGCAGTATTTT
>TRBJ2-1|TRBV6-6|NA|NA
CASRKLGNNEQFF
TGTGCCAGCAGAAAACTAGGGAACAATGAGCAGTTCTTC
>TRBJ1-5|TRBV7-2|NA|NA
CASSSGTTQPPHF
TGTGCCAGCAGCTCAGGGACTACTCAGCCCCCGCATTTT
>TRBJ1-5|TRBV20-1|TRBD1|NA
CSARSTGTGALQPQHF
TGCAGTGCTAGATCTACCGGGACAGGGGCTTTGCAGCCCCAGCATTTT
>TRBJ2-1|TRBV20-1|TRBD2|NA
CSAGTYRTSGAYNEQFF
TGCAGTGCAGGGACCTACAGGACTAGCGGGGCATACAATGAGCAGTTCTTC
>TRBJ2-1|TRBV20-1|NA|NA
CSAHVLEEQFF
TGCAGTGCCCACGTGCTGGAAGAGCAGTTCTTC
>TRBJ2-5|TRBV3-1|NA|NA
CASSHAGVRQETQYF
TGTGCCAGCAGCCACGCAGGGGTTCGCCAAGAGACCCAGTACTTC
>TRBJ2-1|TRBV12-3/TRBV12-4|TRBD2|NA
CASSWDTGLAATYNEQFF
TGTGCCAGCAGTTGGGACACAGGACTAGCGGCAACTTACAATGAGCAGTTCTTC
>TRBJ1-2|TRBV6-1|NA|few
CASTRQVSNYGYTF
TGTGCCAGCACTCGGCAAGTCTCTAACTATGGCTACACCTTC
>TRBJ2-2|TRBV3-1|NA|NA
CASSQAKVVTGELFF
TGTGCCAGCAGCCAAGCTAAGGTCGTTACCGGGGAGCTGTTTTTT
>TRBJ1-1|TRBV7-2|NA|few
CASSPLQQSLNTEAFF
TGTGCCAGCAGCCCCCTACAACAAAGCCTGAACACTGAAGCTTTCTTT
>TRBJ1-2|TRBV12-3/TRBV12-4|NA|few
CASSLGWEGSGYTF
TGTGCCAGCAGTTTAGGTTGGGAGGGCTCTGGCTACACCTTC
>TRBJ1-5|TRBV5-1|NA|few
CANSLGRNQPQHF
TGCGCCAACAGCTTGGGGCGCAATCAGCCCCAGCATTTT
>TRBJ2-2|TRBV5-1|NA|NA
CASSFAPDVKGELFF
TGCGCCAGCAGCTTTGCCCCAGACGTCAAGGGGGAGCTGTTTTTT
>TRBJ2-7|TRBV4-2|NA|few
CASSQATSLSYEQYF
TGTGCCAGCAGCCAAGCGACTAGTCTCTCCTACGAGCAGTACTTC
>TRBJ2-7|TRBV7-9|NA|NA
CASSPPHRKTSYEQYF
TGTGCCAGCTCACCCCCGCACAGGAAAACCTCCTACGAGCAGTACTTC
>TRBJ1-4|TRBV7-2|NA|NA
CASSLKGSFNEKLFF
TGTGCCAGCAGCTTAAAAGGTTCTTTTAATGAAAAACTGTTTTTT
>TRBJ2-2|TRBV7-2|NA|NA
CASSLAPSYTGELFF
TGTGCCAGCAGCTTAGCGCCTAGTTACACCGGGGAGCTGTTTTTT
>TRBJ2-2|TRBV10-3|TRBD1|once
CAVDRGNTGELFF
TGTGCCGTGGACAGGGGAAACACCGGGGAGCTGTTTTTT
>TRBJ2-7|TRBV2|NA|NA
CASSGLSTTYEQYF
TGTGCCAGCAGCGGACTATCGACAACCTACGAGCAGTACTTC
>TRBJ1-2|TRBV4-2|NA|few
CASSQETYGYTF
TGTGCCAGCAGCCAAGAAACCTATGGCTACACCTTC
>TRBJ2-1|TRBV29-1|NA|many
CSVTRFRGREQFF
TGCAGCGTTACGAGATTCAGGGGAAGGGAGCAGTTCTTC
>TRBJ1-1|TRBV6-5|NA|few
CASSQTRQNTEAFF
TGTGCCAGCAGTCAAACTCGACAGAACACTGAAGCTTTCTTT
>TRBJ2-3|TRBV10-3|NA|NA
CATHGSTDTQYF
TGTGCCACCCACGGGAGCACAGATACGCAGTATTTT
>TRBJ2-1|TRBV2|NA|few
CASSVRGRYNEQFF
TGTGCCAGCAGTGTTAGGGGGAGGTACAATGAGCAGTTCTTC
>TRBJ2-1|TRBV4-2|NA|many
CASSQPRPSSVGSYNEQFF
TGTGCCAGCAGCCAACCTCGCCCCTCTAGCGTCGGCTCCTACAATGAGCAGTTCTTC
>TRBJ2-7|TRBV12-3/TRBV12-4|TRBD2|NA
CASSFITSGGPYEQYF
TGTGCCAGCAGTTTTATAACTAGCGGGGGACCCTACGAGCAGTACTTC
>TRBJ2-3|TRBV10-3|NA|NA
CAMSPDRPDTQYF
TGTGCCATGAGCCCAGACAGGCCAGATACGCAGTATTTT
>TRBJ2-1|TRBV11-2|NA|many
CASSLVTGSYNEQFF
TGTGCCAGCAGCTTAGTTACGGGGTCCTACAATGAGCAGTTCTTC
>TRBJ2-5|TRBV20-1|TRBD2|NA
CSARGGTSGGQETQYF
TGCAGTGCTAGAGGGGGGACTAGCGGGGGCCAAGAGACCCAGTACTTC
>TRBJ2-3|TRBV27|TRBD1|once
CASKPWRQGSDTQYF
TGTGCCAGCAAACCCTGGAGACAGGGATCAGATACGCAGTATTTT
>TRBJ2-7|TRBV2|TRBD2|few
CASRLTLAGPYEQYF
TGTGCCAGCAGACTAACCCTAGCGGGACCCTACGAGCAGTACTTC
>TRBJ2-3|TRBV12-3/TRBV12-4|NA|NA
CASNNQGSDTQYF
TGTGCCAGCAACAATCAGGGATCAGATACGCAGTATTTT
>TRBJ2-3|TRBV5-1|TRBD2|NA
CASSLAAGTSHLTDTQYF
TGCGCCAGCAGCTTGGCCGCGGGGACTAGTCACCTCACAGATACGCAGTATTTT
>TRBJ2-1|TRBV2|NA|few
CASSGVVASMGEQFF
TGTGCCAGCAGTGGAGTGGTAGCGTCGATGGGTGAGCAGTTCTTC
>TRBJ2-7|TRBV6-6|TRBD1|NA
CASRIGPSDRPNEQYF
TGTGCCTCACGCATCGGCCCCTCGGACAGGCCCAACGAGCAGTACTTC
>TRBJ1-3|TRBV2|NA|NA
CADKTDYRGNTIYF
TGTGCCGACAAAACGGACTACCGAGGAAACACCATATATTTT
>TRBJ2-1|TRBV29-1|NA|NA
CSVELLESIYNEQFF
TGCAGCGTTGAGCTCCTAGAGTCTATCTACAATGAGCAGTTCTTC
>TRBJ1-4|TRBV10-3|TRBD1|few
CAISPGTGYNEKLFF
TGTGCCATCAGTCCCGGGACAGGTTATAATGAAAAACTGTTTTTT
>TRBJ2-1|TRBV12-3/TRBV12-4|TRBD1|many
CASSLSYKGTDNEQFF
TGTGCCAGCAGTTTGTCGTATAAGGGGACAGACAATGAGCAGTTCTTC
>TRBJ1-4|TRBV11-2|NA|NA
CASSFPRTNEKLSF
TGTGCCAGCAGCTTTCCCCGGACTAATGAAAAACTGTCTTTT
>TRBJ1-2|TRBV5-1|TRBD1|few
CASSPDREIHGYTF
TGCGCCAGCAGCCCCGACAGGGAGATCCATGGCTACACCTTC
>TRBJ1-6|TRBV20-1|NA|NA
CSARDGGDYSPLHF
TGCAGTGCTAGAGATGGCGGAGATTATTCACCCCTCCACTTT
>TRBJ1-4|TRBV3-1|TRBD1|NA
CASSHGTGGGTSNEKLFF
TGTGCCAGCAGCCATGGGACAGGGGGCGGGACGTCTAATGAAAAACTGTTTTTT
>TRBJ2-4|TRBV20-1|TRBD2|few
CSAGTSGRGLSKNIQYF
TGCAGTGCGGGGACTAGCGGGAGGGGCCTCTCCAAAAACATTCAGTACTTC
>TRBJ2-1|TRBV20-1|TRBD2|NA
CSAPSGRRWNEQFF
TGCAGTGCTCCAAGCGGGAGGAGATGGAATGAGCAGTTCTTC
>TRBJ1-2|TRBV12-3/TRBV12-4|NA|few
CASSVRQAMGYTF
TGTGCCAGCAGTGTCCGGCAAGCTATGGGCTACACCTTC
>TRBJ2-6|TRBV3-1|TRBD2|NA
CASSKLLAGGFSGVNVLTF
TGTGCCAGCAGCAAACTACTAGCGGGGGGCTTCTCTGGGGTCAACGTCCTGACTTTC